One and the same sample provided the 5 T cell receptor beta chains below, sequenced in a study of beta chain features in type 1 diabetes. Every bit of the isolated RNA underwent reverse transcription, so sequencing read expressed TCRB transcripts. Clones were read by immunoSEQ multiplex PCR, and TCRdb kept only the in-frame ones, dropping some. The table has 300,000 to 350,000 clones, around 8.5% seen once; the top ten hold 0.9% to 1.1%. These receptors lack a known antigen. Study-level points and caveats: Moderately but significantly shorter TCRB CDR3s were found in Type 1 diabetes patients in all four CD4+ subsets.

Sequencing input: central memory CD4+ T cells from blood. The source is a man aged 30-40 years with type 1 diabetes.

The V call is TRBV28, the J call TRBJ1-2; D unresolved. Trimming pared 2 bases from V and 0 bases from J, leaving 7 bases between. CDR3 length equals 14 residues. Germline V lookup: CDR1 MDHEN, CDR2 SYDVKM. CDR3 in DNA: TGTGCCAGCAGTTTAGAAAATTCTAACTATGGCTACACCTTC. It translates to CASSLENSNYGYTF.

Ten or more counts support this clone. This chain joins TRBV9 and TRBJ1-1; 9 bases are a match to TRBD1. Trimming removed 4 bases from V and 5 bases from J; junction bases left unmatched: 9. Germline V gene sequence: CDR1 SGDLS, CDR2 YYNGEE. This CDR3 comprises 15 residues. Here the CDR3 DNA reads TGTGCCAGCAGCCCCTCCGGGACAGGGTATACTGAAGCTTTCTTT. It specifies CASSPSGTGYTEAFF.

This chain connects TRBV29-1 to TRBJ1-1; unclear D gene. Germline V lookup: CDR1 SQVTM, CDR2 ANQGSEA. Trimming cost V 8 bases and J 1 base, with 8 bases left between them. The CDR3 extends over 11 amino acids. The CDR3 bases are TGCAGCTTCCAGGAGAACACTGAAGCTTTCTTT. It encodes CSFQENTEAFF.

The chain employs TRBV4-3 and TRBJ1-1; 9 nucleotides line up with TRBD1. Germline V gene sequence: CDR1 LGHNA, CDR2 YSLEER. V lost 3 bases, J lost 4 bases, and 6 bases stayed unmatched. The CDR3 is 15 amino acids. CDR3 nucleotide sequence: TGCGCCAGCAGCCAGCGCACAGGGGGCATCACTGAAGCTTTCTTT. Protein sequence: CASSQRTGGITEAFF.

This clone appeared a few times. The rearrangement uses TRBV7-9 and TRBJ1-1, with a weak D call TRBD1 (5 bases). Trimming shortened V by 5 bases and J by 7 bases, and 8 bases separated the two germline ends. The V gene's germline CDR1 is SEHNR and CDR2 FQNEAQ (reference sequence). This CDR3 is built from 11 residues. CDR3 sequence (DNA): TGTGCCAGCAGCGATCAGGGTGAAGCTTTCTTT. It translates to CASSDQGEAFF.